Listed below are T cell receptor beta chains from one sample, sequenced in a study of control samples from healthy donors and cancer patients. Profiled with immunoSEQ multiplex PCR; TCRdb holds only in-frame clones, not every one. The sample gives 150,000 or so clones, just under 95% of which show up once; 12% to 15% is in the top ten. Sequencing used PBMCs. Source of these receptors: a man in his 60s with colorectal cancer. Each CDR3 is given with its conserved first and last residue. D genes are given only for firm matches. Size tells how often a clone was seen (once, few, many) or the class of an expanded clone, and some rows leave it out.

j_call clone_size d_call v_call cdr3_aa cdr3_nt
TRBJ1-4 once NA TRBV6-6 CASSTQGATNEKLFF TGTGCCAGCAGTACCCAGGGTGCAACTAATGAAAAACTGTTTTTT
TRBJ1-4 NA TRBD1 TRBV18 CASSRQGLLSEKLFF TGTGCCAGCTCACGACAGGGCCTCTTAAGTGAAAAACTGTTTTTT
TRBJ1-5 NA NA TRBV7-9 CASSGPGGGNQPQHF TGTGCCAGCAGCGGACCGGGGGGCGGGAATCAGCCCCAGCATTTT
TRBJ1-1 NA NA TRBV29-1 CSVQVQGRKTEAFF TGCAGCGTTCAGGTACAGGGCCGGAAGACTGAAGCTTTCTTT
TRBJ1-2 NA TRBD1 TRBV2 CASSELQGSNYGYTF TGTGCCAGCAGTGAACTACAGGGGTCTAACTATGGCTACACCTTC
TRBJ2-7 NA TRBD2 TRBV19 CASSIEGASGVSYEQYF TGTGCCAGTAGTATAGAAGGGGCCAGCGGGGTCTCCTACGAGCAGTACTTC
TRBJ2-7 NA NA TRBV5-1 CASSLGTEAYEQYF TGCGCCAGCAGCCTTGGTACAGAAGCTTACGAGCAGTACTTC
TRBJ1-1 NA NA TRBV4-2 CASSPTGGEAFF TGTGCCAGCAGCCCGACCGGGGGTGAAGCTTTCTTT
TRBJ1-2 NA NA TRBV7-9 CASRETGIRGYTF TGTGCCAGCAGGGAAACAGGTATCCGTGGCTACACCTTC
TRBJ2-7 NA TRBD2 TRBV7-2 CASSLGVVAGAYEQYF TGTGCCAGCAGCTTAGGTGTGGTAGCGGGGGCCTACGAGCAGTACTTC
TRBJ1-2 NA NA TRBV7-2 CASSPRRSYGYTF TGTGCCAGCAGCCCCAGGAGGTCCTATGGCTACACCTTC
TRBJ1-1 NA NA TRBV28 CASSPYTSNTEAFF TGTGCCAGCAGCCCCTATACCTCTAACACTGAAGCTTTCTTT
TRBJ2-5 NA NA TRBV6-5 CASSRGLQETQYF TGTGCCAGCAGTAGGGGCCTCCAAGAGACCCAGTACTTC
TRBJ2-3 NA TRBD1 TRBV28 CASSLPRTGGSDTDTQYF TGTGCCAGCAGTCTTCCTCGGACAGGGGGCTCTGATACAGATACGCAGTATTTT
TRBJ1-1 NA NA TRBV27 CASSLSRGDTEAFF TGTGCCAGCAGTTTATCAAGAGGGGACACTGAAGCTTTCTTT
TRBJ1-3 NA TRBD1 TRBV30 CAWTGTGINTIYF TGTGCCTGGACCGGGACAGGGATAAACACCATATATTTT
TRBJ2-3 NA NA TRBV28 CASSFGGATDTQYF TGTGCCAGCAGTTTTGGGGGGGCCACAGATACGCAGTATTTT
TRBJ1-2 NA TRBD1 TRBV2 CASTLTSPGGNGYTF TGTGCCAGCACCCTTACCTCCCCAGGGGGGAATGGCTACACCTTC
TRBJ1-1 NA NA TRBV14 CASSQPHENTEAFF TGTGCCAGCAGCCAGCCGCACGAGAACACTGAAGCTTTCTTT
TRBJ2-2 NA TRBD1 TRBV3-1/TRBV3-2 CASSQGTGANTGELFF TGTGCCAGCAGCCAAGGGACAGGGGCGAACACCGGGGAGCTGTTTTTT
TRBJ1-2 NA NA TRBV5-4 CASSLAGVDYGYTF TGTGCCAGCAGCTTGGCAGGGGTGGACTATGGCTACACCTTC
TRBJ2-3 once NA TRBV9 CASTSRGVMTDTQYF TGTGCCAGTACTAGTAGGGGGGTGATGACAGATACGCAGTATTTT
TRBJ1-2 NA NA TRBV3-1/TRBV3-2 CASSQDTDTDYGYTF TGTGCCAGCAGCCAAGATACGGACACCGACTATGGCTACACCTTC
TRBJ2-5 NA TRBD2 TRBV28 CASSLSASGGRETQYF TGTGCCAGCAGTTTATCGGCTAGCGGGGGCCGGGAGACCCAGTACTTC
TRBJ1-6 NA NA TRBV9 CASSVRGSGNSPLHF TGTGCCAGCAGCGTACGGGGGAGTGGGAATTCACCCCTCCACTTT
TRBJ1-2 NA NA TRBV28 CASSFWAGSGYTF TGTGCCAGCAGTTTCTGGGCAGGGTCGGGCTACACCTTC
TRBJ1-1 NA NA TRBV28 CASSLGAANTEAFF TGTGCCAGCAGTTTAGGGGCAGCTAACACTGAAGCTTTCTTT
TRBJ1-2 once NA TRBV12-1 CASSSGRNYGYTF TGTGCCAGCAGCTCGGGACGCAACTATGGCTACACCTTC
TRBJ2-5 NA NA TRBV7-9 CASSLPGPQETQYF TGTGCCAGCAGCTTACCGGGGCCTCAAGAGACCCAGTACTTC
TRBJ1-1 NA NA TRBV18 CASSPPGDTEAFF TGTGCCAGCTCACCACCCGGGGACACTGAAGCTTTCTTT
TRBJ1-6 NA TRBD1 TRBV10-2 CASGGQGVTSPLHF TGCGCCAGCGGGGGACAGGGGGTAACCTCACCCCTCCACTTT
TRBJ2-2 NA NA TRBV3-1/TRBV3-2 CASSQGSGNTGELFF TGTGCCAGCAGCCAGGGCTCAGGGAACACCGGGGAGCTGTTTTTT
TRBJ2-7 NA NA TRBV29-1 CSVEVQSIGANEQYF TGCAGCGTTGAAGTTCAGAGCATCGGCGCCAACGAGCAGTACTTC
TRBJ1-2 NA TRBD1 TRBV13 CASSPGQGGTYGYTF TGTGCCAGCAGCCCAGGACAGGGAGGAACTTATGGCTACACCTTC
TRBJ2-3 once TRBD2 TRBV24-1 CATSGTSGGAGPDTQYF TGTGCCACCAGCGGGACTAGCGGGGGGGCCGGGCCAGATACGCAGTATTTT
TRBJ2-3 NA TRBD2 TRBV27 CASSFSTSPYTDTQYF TGTGCCAGCAGTTTTTCGACTAGCCCCTACACAGATACGCAGTATTTT
TRBJ1-2 NA NA TRBV9 CASSVAEGGYTF TGTGCCAGCAGCGTAGCTGAAGGGGGCTACACCTTC
TRBJ1-3 NA NA TRBV9 CASSVQGSGNTIYF TGTGCCAGCAGCGTACAGGGGTCTGGAAACACCATATATTTT
TRBJ2-3 NA NA TRBV12-3/TRBV12-4 CASSLKTDTQYF TGTGCCAGCAGTTTAAAGACAGATACGCAGTATTTT
TRBJ2-5 NA NA TRBV27 CASSLSPRGEQETQYF TGTGCCAGCAGTTTAAGTCCCAGGGGCGAACAAGAGACCCAGTACTTC
TRBJ1-6 few NA TRBV21-1 CASSKADPKNSPLHF TGTGCCAGCAGCAAAGCAGACCCGAAGAATTCACCCCTCCACTTT
TRBJ2-7 NA TRBD2 TRBV3-1/TRBV3-2 CASSQVGTSGGAKQYF TGTGCCAGCAGCCAAGTCGGGACTAGCGGGGGGGCTAAGCAGTACTTC
TRBJ1-5 NA NA TRBV6-1 CASSEYRDQPQHF TGTGCCAGCAGTGAATACAGGGATCAGCCCCAGCATTTT